One TCR beta chain is described in this entry. What it binds is unknown. The sample holds other DNA sequences that translate to the same CDR3. This entry is derived from a study of shared clonotypes between healthy human individuals. Naivety among CD8 cells was defined by CD45RO negativity and positive CCR7 selection, thereby excluding terminally differentiated effector memory CD45RA+ cells. In germline, CDR1 is MNHEY, CDR2 SVGAGI. The CDR3 runs 13 residues. V lost 2 bases to trimming and J lost 3 bases, with 8 bases between them. Deep was the level at which the assay was run. Genomic DNA of each subset was evenly split across several immunoSEQ plates. The protocol was immunoSEQ multiplex PCR, while the TCRdb copy is restricted to in-frame clones and leaves out a portion. Here the sample spans about 1.9 million clones, about 94% being singletons. Findings of the study overall: Clonotypes shared by all four sorted-subset donors had higher generation probabilities than non-shared clonotypes.

This receptor was identified in a man in his late teens or twenties in good health. Some clones in this sample may be carry-over from other donors' samples. The sequenced sample was naive CD8+ T cells from PBMCs. The rearrangement uses TRBV6-5 and TRBJ2-7; D unclear. The CDR3 protein is CASSYRDGYEQYF. CDR3 nucleotide sequence: TGTGCCAGCAGTTACCGCGACGGCTACGAGCAGTACTTC.